This TCR beta chain derives from a study of T cell repertoires in cytomegalovirus infection. Across the study: Indications came from public TCR beta signatures; they pointed to CMV infection and to a matching HLA type.

TCRdb called the reads again in MiXCR, with one record for every CDR3 protein. The sample yields 400,000 or so distinct CDR3 sequences, over 15% seen once. The V end was cut by 7 bases, the J end by 6 bases, with 9 bases between. In germline, CDR1 is MDHEN, CDR2 SYDVKM. The CDR3 is 11 amino acids. Only one count was recorded for this clonotype. Its specificity is not known. Study conclusions and caveats: Dominating the ex vivo response were TCR beta clonotypes that were CMV-specific and HLA-C-restricted. Summed frequency of public TCR beta families distinguished CMV carriers with the relevant HLA.

This sequence joins TRBV28 and TRBJ1-2; weak D call: TRBD1 (5 bases). The material sequenced was PBMCs. The receptor comes from a human donor in good health (CMV status not recorded). Some clones in this sample may be carry-over from other donors' samples. CDR3: CASTGPDGYTF. Written as DNA, the CDR3 is TGTGCCAGCACGGGACCGGATGGCTACACCTTC.